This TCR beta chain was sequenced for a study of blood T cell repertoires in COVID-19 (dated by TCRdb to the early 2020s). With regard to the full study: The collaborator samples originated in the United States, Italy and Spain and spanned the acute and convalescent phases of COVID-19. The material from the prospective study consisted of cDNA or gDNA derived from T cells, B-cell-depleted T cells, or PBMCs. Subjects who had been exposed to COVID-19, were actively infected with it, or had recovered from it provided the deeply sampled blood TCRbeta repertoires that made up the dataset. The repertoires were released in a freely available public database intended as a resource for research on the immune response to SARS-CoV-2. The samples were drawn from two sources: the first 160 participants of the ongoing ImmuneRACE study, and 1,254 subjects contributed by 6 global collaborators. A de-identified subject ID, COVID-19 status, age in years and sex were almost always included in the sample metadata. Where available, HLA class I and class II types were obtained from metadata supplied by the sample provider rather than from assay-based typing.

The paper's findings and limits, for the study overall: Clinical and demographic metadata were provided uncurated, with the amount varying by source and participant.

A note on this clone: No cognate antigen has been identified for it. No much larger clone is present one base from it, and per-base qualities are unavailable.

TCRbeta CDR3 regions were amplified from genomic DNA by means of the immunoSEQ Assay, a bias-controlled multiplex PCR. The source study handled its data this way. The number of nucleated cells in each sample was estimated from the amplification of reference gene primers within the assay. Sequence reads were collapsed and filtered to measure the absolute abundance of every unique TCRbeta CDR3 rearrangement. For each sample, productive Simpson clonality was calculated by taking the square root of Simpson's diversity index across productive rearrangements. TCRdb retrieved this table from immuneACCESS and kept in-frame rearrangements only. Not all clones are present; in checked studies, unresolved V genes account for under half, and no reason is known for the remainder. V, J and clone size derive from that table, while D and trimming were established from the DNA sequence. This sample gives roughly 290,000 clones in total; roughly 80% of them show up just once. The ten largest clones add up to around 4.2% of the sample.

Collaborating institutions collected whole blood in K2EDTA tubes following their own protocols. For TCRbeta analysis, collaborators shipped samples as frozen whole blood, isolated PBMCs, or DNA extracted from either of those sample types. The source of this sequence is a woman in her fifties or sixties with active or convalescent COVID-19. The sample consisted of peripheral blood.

The DNA sequence reads TGTGCCAGCAGCTTAGGCAGGGCGAGCACTGAAGCTTTCTTT. Its translation is CASSLGRASTEAFF. The V and J segments used are TRBV11-3 and TRBJ1-1; the D segment could be TRBD1, given 5 matching bases. Between the V and J ends, shortened by 1 base and 4 bases respectively, the junction contains 10 bases. Looking up the germline V gene yields CDR1 SGHNT and CDR2 YENEEA. From its cysteine to its phenylalanine, the CDR3 spans 14 amino acids. CDR3 DNA is the only sequence kept; it has 42 bases, read in frame from the first base.